This TCR beta chain was found in a study of Ad26.COV2.S vaccination and SARS-CoV-2 variants. Whole-study context: Ad26.COV2.S shots went into the muscle once or twice, 56 days apart. General study findings and limits: Relative to placebo recipients, vaccine recipients exhibited elevated spike-specific TCR breadth.

Some clones are missing from TCRdb's copy, which holds only in-frame ones; the method was immunoSEQ multiplex PCR. The sample consists of around 250,000 clones, around nine tenths of them appearing once. This clone came up a few times. Its target is unknown. Treatment defined: some 20 received Ad26.COV2.S at low or high dose, single or two shots; 5 received placebo; per-sample allocation not given. Collection of samples fell on day 63 after the first vaccine or placebo injection. Wuhan-strain spike was delivered by a replication-incompetent Ad26 vector. The source material was peripheral blood, sampled in a trial of Ad26.COV2.S vaccine versus placebo. The clonotype comes from a person aged 18-60 years who received the Ad26.COV2.S COVID-19 vaccine or a placebo.

The DNA for the CDR3 is TGTGCCAGCAAAACCCTCTCCACCGGGGAGCTGTTTTTT. It codes for CASKTLSTGELFF. The chain is built from TRBV2 and TRBJ2-2; D is undetermined. V lost 7 bases and J 4 bases, leaving 10 bases between the germline ends. Germline CDR1 reads SNHLY; CDR2 reads FYNNEI. There are 13 residues in the CDR3. The full variable domain, rest sourced from reference TRBV2 and TRBJ2-2, is EPEVTQTPSHQVTQMGQEVILRCVPISNHLYFYWYRQILGQKVEFLVSFYNNEISEKSEIFDDQFSVERPDGSNFTLKIRSTKLEDSAMYFCASKTLSTGELFFGEGSRLTVL.